This record looks at one T cell receptor (beta chain) sequence and its context. Produced via immunoSEQ multiplex PCR; TCRdb's table is partial and in-frame only. In the table there are 55,000 to 75,000 clones, 84% of which are singletons. This specimen comes from a study of blood T cell repertoires in COVID-19. The germline V and J ends were trimmed by 4 bases and 1 base, with 8 bases remaining between them. The CDR3 runs 14 residues. Germline V gene lookup returns CDR1 MNHEY and CDR2 SMNVEV (reference sequence). This TCR was sampled from a man older than 75 with COVID-19, enrolled during active disease. Sequenced sample: peripheral blood. The chain has TRBV27 and TRBJ1-5; D not resolved. The CDR3 here is CASSSLGSNQPQHF. In DNA, the CDR3 is TGTGCCAGCAGTTCCCTAGGAAGCAATCAGCCCCAGCATTTT.